A selection of T cell receptor beta chains follows, all from one sample in a study of cytomegalovirus exposure and HLA in healthy donors. Produced via immunoSEQ multiplex PCR; TCRdb's table is partial and in-frame only. The sample has about 150,000 clones, 75% to 90% seen once. Sequencing was performed on PBMCs. The receptors here all came from a woman aged 25-40 years in good health and CMV-seropositive. The CDR3 runs from the conserved cysteine through the conserved F or W. A D gene is named only where the DNA matches it firmly. Some rows have no size entry. The others give once, few or many, or a class for an expanded clone.

d_call clone_size j_call v_call cdr3_nt cdr3_aa
TRBD1 many TRBJ1-1 TRBV28 TGTGCCAGCAGCCTGGGGACAGGCTCCGTGAACACTGAAGCTTTCTTT CASSLGTGSVNTEAFF
. . TRBJ1-6 TRBV2 TGTGCCAGCAAAGTCCAGGGATATTCACCCCTCCACTTT CASKVQGYSPLHF
. . TRBJ1-4 TRBV19 TGTGCCAGTACCACTTCGGGGGGCGTAAATGAAAAACTGTTTTTT CASTTSGGVNEKLFF
. . TRBJ2-3 TRBV5-1 TGCGCCAGCAGCCTCGGACAGAATGGAGATACGCAGTATTTT CASSLGQNGDTQYF
TRBD1 . TRBJ1-6 TRBV2 TGTGCCAGCAGTACCGGGACAGGGGTCGGGTATGGGAATTCACCCCTCCACTTT CASSTGTGVGYGNSPLHF
. . TRBJ2-4 TRBV5-6 TGTGCCAGCAGCTTTCTGTCAAACATTCAGTACTTC CASSFLSNIQYF
. . TRBJ1-5 TRBV28 TGTGCCAGCAGTTGGTTCGGGCAGCCCCAGCATTTT CASSWFGQPQHF
TRBD1 . TRBJ2-7 TRBV5-6 TGTGCCAGCCGGATGACAGGGTCTTACGAGCAGTACTTC CASRMTGSYEQYF
TRBD1 . TRBJ2-7 TRBV4-1 TGCGCCAGCAGCCCGCGACAGGGGTTAGTAAAGCAGTACTTC CASSPRQGLVKQYF
TRBD1 . TRBJ1-2 TRBV23-1 TGCGCCAGCAGTTTCATCGGACAGGGGGCCGATGGCTACACCTTC CASSFIGQGADGYTF
. . TRBJ1-2 TRBV15 TGTGCCACCAGCGATCACAGGAAAGCTAACTATGGCTACACCTTC CATSDHRKANYGYTF
TRBD1 . TRBJ2-2 TRBV7-8 TGTGCCAGCAGCACAAACCGACAGGGATCCGGGGAGCTGTTTTTT CASSTNRQGSGELFF
. . TRBJ2-5 TRBV15 TGTGCCACCAGCAGAGTAAAACGGGGAAAAGAGACCCAGTACTTC CATSRVKRGKETQYF
TRBD1 . TRBJ2-2 TRBV5-1 TGCGCCAGCAGCTTAGCCGGGACAGGGCCCGGGGAGCTGTTTTTT CASSLAGTGPGELFF
. . TRBJ1-5 TRBV19 TGTGCCAGTAGTCTAGGGGTGCGGCAGCCCCAGCATTTT CASSLGVRQPQHF
TRBD2 . TRBJ2-7 TRBV28 TGTGCCAGCAGAATTTCTAGCGGGGGGACCTACGAGCAGTACTTC CASRISSGGTYEQYF
. . TRBJ2-3 TRBV11-2 TGTGCCAGCAAAGCTTACTCCACGAACACAGATACGCAGTATTTT CASKAYSTNTDTQYF
TRBD1 once TRBJ2-7 TRBV28 TGTGCCAGCAGCCGAATCAACAGGGGGTTAAACTACGAGCAGTACTTC CASSRINRGLNYEQYF
TRBD1 . TRBJ1-1 TRBV7-9 TGTGCCAGCAGCGTTACAGGGGGAGGGAACACTGAAGCTTTCTTT CASSVTGGGNTEAFF
. . TRBJ2-3 TRBV5-1 TGCGCCAGCAGCTTGTTGAGTAGAAGCGCAGATACGCAGTATTTT CASSLLSRSADTQYF
TRBD2 . TRBJ2-1 TRBV13 TGTGCCAGCGTGGGGCGGGGGGACAATGAGCAGTTCTTC CASVGRGDNEQFF
. . TRBJ2-2 TRBV6-5 TGTGCCAGCAGAACGACAGGCACCGGGGAGCTGTTTTTT CASRTTGTGELFF